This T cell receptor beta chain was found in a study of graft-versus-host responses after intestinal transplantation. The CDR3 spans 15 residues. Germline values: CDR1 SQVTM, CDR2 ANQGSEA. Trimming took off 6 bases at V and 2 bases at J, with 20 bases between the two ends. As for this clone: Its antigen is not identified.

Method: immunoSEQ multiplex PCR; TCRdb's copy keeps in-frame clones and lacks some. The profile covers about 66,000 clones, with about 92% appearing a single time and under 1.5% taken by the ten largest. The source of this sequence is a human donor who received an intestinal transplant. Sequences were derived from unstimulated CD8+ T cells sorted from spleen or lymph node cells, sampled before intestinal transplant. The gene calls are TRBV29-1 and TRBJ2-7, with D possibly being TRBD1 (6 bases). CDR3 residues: CSVPTTGSGPYEQYF. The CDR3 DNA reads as TGCAGCGTCCCAACTACAGGGTCAGGCCCCTACGAGCAGTACTTC.